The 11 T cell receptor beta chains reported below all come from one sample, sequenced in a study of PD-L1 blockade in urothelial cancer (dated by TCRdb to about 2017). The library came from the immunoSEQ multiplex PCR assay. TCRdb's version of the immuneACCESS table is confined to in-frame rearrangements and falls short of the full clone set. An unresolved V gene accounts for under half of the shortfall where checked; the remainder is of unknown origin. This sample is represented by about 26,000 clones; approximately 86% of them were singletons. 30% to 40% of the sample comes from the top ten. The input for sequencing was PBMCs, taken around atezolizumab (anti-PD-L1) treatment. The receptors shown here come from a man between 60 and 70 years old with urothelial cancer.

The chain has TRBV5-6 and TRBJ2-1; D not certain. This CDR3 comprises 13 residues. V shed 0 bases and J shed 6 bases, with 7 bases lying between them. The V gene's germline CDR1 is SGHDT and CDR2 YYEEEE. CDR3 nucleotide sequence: TGTGCCAGCAGCTTGGGCAGAGGCAATGAGCAGTTCTTC. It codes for CASSLGRGNEQFF.

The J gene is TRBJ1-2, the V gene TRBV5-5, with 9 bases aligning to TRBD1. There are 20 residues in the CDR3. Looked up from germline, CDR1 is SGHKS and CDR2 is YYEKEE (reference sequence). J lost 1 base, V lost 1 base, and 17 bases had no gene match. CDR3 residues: CASSLSYATGTGTFNYGYTF. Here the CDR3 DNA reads TGTGCCAGCAGCTTGTCTTATGCAACCGGGACAGGGACTTTTAACTATGGCTACACCTTC.

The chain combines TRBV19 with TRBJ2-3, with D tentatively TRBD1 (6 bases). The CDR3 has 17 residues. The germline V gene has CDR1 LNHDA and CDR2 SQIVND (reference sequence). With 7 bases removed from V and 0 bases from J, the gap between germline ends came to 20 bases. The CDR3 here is CASKTGLRGDSTDTQYF. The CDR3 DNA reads TGTGCCAGTAAAACAGGGTTGCGAGGTGATAGCACAGATACGCAGTATTTT.

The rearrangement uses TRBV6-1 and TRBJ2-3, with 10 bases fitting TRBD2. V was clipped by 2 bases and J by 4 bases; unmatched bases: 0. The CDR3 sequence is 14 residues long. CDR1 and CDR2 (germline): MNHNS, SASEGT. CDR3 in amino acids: CASSELAGADTQYF. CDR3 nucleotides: TGTGCCAGCAGTGAACTAGCGGGAGCAGATACGCAGTATTTT.

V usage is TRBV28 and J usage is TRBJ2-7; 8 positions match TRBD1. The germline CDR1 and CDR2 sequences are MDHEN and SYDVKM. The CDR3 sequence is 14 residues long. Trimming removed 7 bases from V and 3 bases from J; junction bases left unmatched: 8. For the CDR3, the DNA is TGTGCCAGCATCCCACAGGGGGGAGGCTACGAGCAGTACTTC. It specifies CASIPQGGGYEQYF.

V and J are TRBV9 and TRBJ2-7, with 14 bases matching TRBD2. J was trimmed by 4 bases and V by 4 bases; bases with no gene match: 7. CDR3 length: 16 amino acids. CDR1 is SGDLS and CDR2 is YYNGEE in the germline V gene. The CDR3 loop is CASSSGGLAGVYEQYF. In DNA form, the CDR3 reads TGTGCCAGCAGCTCAGGGGGACTAGCGGGAGTTTACGAGCAGTACTTC.

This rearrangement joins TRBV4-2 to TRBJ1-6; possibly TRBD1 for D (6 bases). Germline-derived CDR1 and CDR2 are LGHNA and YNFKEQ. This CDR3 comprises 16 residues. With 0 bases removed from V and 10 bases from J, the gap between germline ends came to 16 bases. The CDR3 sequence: CASSQEKQGIGSPLHF. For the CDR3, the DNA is TGTGCCAGCAGCCAAGAAAAACAGGGAATAGGGTCACCCCTCCACTTT.

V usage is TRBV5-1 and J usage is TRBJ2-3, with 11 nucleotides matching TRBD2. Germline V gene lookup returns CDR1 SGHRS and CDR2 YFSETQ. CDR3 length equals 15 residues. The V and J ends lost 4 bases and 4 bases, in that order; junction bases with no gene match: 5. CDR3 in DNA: TGCGCCAGCAGCCCAAATAGCGGGAGGGCAGATACGCAGTATTTT. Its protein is CASSPNSGRADTQYF.

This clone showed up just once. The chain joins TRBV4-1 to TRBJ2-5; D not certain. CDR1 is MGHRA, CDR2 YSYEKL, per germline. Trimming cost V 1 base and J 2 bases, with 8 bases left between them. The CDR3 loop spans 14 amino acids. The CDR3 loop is CASSQVLRQETQYF. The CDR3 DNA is TGCGCCAGCAGCCAAGTGCTTAGACAAGAGACCCAGTACTTC.

The CDR3 protein is CASSIDRGRRDTQYF. The CDR3 DNA reads TGTGCCAGCAGCATAGACAGGGGGCGTCGAGATACGCAGTATTTT. This sequence joins TRBV7-2 and TRBJ2-3, with 10 bases fitting TRBD1. CDR3 length equals 15 residues. In germline, CDR1 is SGHTA, CDR2 FQGNSA. The J segment lost 5 bases and the V segment lost 5 bases, leaving 7 bases of the junction unmatched.

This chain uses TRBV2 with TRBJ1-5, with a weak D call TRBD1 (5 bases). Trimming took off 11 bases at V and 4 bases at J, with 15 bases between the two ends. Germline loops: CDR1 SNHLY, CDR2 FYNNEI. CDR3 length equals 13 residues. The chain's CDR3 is CAGARSPNQPQHF. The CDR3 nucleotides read TGTGCCGGGGCTCGGTCCCCGAATCAGCCCCAGCATTTT. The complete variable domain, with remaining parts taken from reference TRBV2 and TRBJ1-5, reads EPEVTQTPSHQVTQMGQEVILRCVPISNHLYFYWYRQILGQKVEFLVSFYNNEISEKSEIFDDQFSVERPDGSNFTLKIRSTKLEDSAMYFCAGARSPNQPQHFGDGTRLSIL.